Sequencing of this T cell receptor (beta chain) was carried out in a study of cytomegalovirus exposure and HLA in healthy donors. Overall study context: Earlier work reported roughly 120 million unique TCR beta sequences from about 200 million T cells.

The germline CDR1 and CDR2 sequences are SGHTA and FQGNSA. Trimming took off 1 base at V and 9 bases at J, with 10 bases between the two ends. This CDR3 contains 14 residues. General observations from the study: Several of the most significant clusters were apparently associated with common viral pathogens in a later analysis.

About this clone: What it recognizes is unknown.

The PCR used 60 Vbeta and 13 Jbeta primers. Only in-frame clones appear in the TCRdb table, and some are missing; sequencing was by immunoSEQ multiplex PCR. The data contain 150,000 to 200,000 clones, approximately 80% of them singletons. Sequenced sample: PBMCs. The chain is built from TRBV7-2 and TRBJ1-6, with D possibly being TRBD1 (6 bases). The sequence came from a woman in her twenties or thirties in good health and CMV-seronegative. This CDR3 is CASSLGNRVSPLHF. The CDR3 region has the DNA TGTGCCAGCAGCTTAGGCAACAGGGTTTCACCCCTCCACTTT.